The 18 T cell receptor beta chains reported below all come from one sample, sequenced in a study of blood T cell repertoires in COVID-19. Repertoires were generated with immunoSEQ multiplex PCR, while TCRdb's copy carries only in-frame clones and drops some. The sample lists around 150,000 clones, more than 90% occurring once. Sequencing was done on a sample of peripheral blood. These receptors all come from a man aged 55 to 70 with active or convalescent COVID-19.

The chain couples TRBV6-5 to TRBJ1-1, with unresolved D. The germline CDR1 and CDR2 sequences are MNHEY and SVGAGI. V was shortened by 0 bases and J by 2 bases, with 10 bases between the two germline ends. The CDR3 contains 15 residues. CDR3 in amino acids: CASSYSGRINTEAFF. CDR3 nucleotides: TGTGCCAGCAGTTACTCGGGCAGAATAAACACTGAAGCTTTCTTT.

The rearrangement joins TRBV28 to TRBJ1-2; 9 nucleotides match TRBD1. The junction had 10 bases not matched to a gene; V was cut back by 5 bases and J by 3 bases. Germline V lookup: CDR1 MDHEN, CDR2 SYDVKM. The CDR3 is 16 amino acids. The CDR3 is CASSTPGQGIDYGYTF. CDR3 bases: TGTGCCAGCAGTACTCCGGGACAGGGAATAGACTATGGCTACACCTTC.

V usage is TRBV18 and J usage is TRBJ2-2, with TRBD2 matching 8 bases. The CDR3 extends over 15 amino acids. J lost 6 bases, V lost 5 bases, and 8 bases had no gene match. CDR1 is KGHSH, CDR2 LQKENI, per germline. This chain's CDR3 is CASSFQAGAAGELFF. In DNA form, the CDR3 reads TGTGCCAGCTCATTTCAAGCGGGAGCTGCCGGGGAGCTGTTTTTT.

This chain connects TRBV5-4 to TRBJ2-1; 7 nucleotides agree with TRBD2. This CDR3 is built from 15 residues. The V segment lost 3 bases and the J segment 6 bases; nucleotides outside the gene matches: 9. The V gene's germline CDR1 is SGHNT and CDR2 YYREEE (reference sequence). The CDR3 DNA reads as TGTGCCAGCAGCTCCCGGGACTACCAGCGCAATGAGCAGTTCTTC. It is translated as CASSSRDYQRNEQFF.

The chain is built from TRBV2 and TRBJ1-2, with a tentative D call TRBD1 (6 bases). CDR3 length equals 14 residues. CDR1 and CDR2 from the germline V gene are SNHLY and FYNNEI. The V end lost 0 bases, the J end lost 4 bases, and 9 bases lay between the germline ends. CDR3 sequence: CASSEAGQGYGYTF. The CDR3 DNA reads as TGTGCCAGCAGTGAAGCGGGACAAGGCTATGGCTACACCTTC.

The chain joins TRBV7-8 to TRBJ1-2; no firm D call. This CDR3 is built from 14 residues. The ends were cut back, 1 base at V and 5 bases at J, with 11 bases in the middle. The germline gives CDR1 SGHVS, CDR2 FQNEAQ. The CDR3, as DNA: TGTGCCAGCAGCTTAGATCAGACAATATATGGCTACACCTTC. Its translation is CASSLDQTIYGYTF.

The chain joins TRBV11-2 to TRBJ2-2; TRBD2 matches 10 bases. The CDR3 spans 12 residues. Germline V gives CDR1 SGHAT, CDR2 FQNNGV. The DNA for the CDR3 is TGTGCGAAGCGGGAGGGCACCGGGGAGCTGTTTTTT. Translating gives CAKREGTGELFF. The full variable domain, its missing parts supplied by reference TRBV11-2 and TRBJ2-2, is EAGVAQSPRYKIIEKRQSVAFWCNPISGHATLYWYQQILGQGPKLLIQFQNNGVVDDSQLPKDRFSAERLKGVDSTLKIQPAKLEDSAVYLCAKREGTGELFFGEGSRLTVL.

This chain uses TRBV5-8 with TRBJ1-5; D remains ambiguous. Germline loops: CDR1 SGHTS, CDR2 YDEGEE. The germline V and J ends were trimmed by 4 bases and 5 bases, with 10 bases remaining between them. CDR3 length: 13 residues. The CDR3 spells CASSAGGDQPQHF. The CDR3 nucleotides read TGTGCCAGCAGCGCGGGAGGTGATCAGCCCCAGCATTTT.

The genes are TRBV19 and TRBJ1-5, with D possibly TRBD1 on 6 matching bases. Germline V gene sequence: CDR1 LNHDA, CDR2 SQIVND (reference sequence). The V end was cut by 7 bases, the J end by 0 bases, with 16 bases between. CDR3 length: 16 amino acids. The CDR3: CASKGDRGVSNQPQHF. CDR3 nucleotide sequence: TGTGCCAGTAAGGGGGATAGAGGAGTTAGCAATCAGCCCCAGCATTTT.

In DNA form, the CDR3 reads TGTGCCAGTAGTATTGATCAGAAGTCCGATTCACCCCTCCACTTT. Protein sequence: CASSIDQKSDSPLHF. The V gene is TRBV19, the J gene TRBJ1-6, with D hard to call. Germline-derived CDR1 and CDR2 are LNHDA and SQIVND (reference sequence). This CDR3 spans 15 amino acids. The V end was cut by 3 bases, the J end by 8 bases, with 14 bases between.

The rearrangement uses TRBV19 and TRBJ2-7; 9 bases fit TRBD1. The CDR3 totals 12 residues. Trimming took 7 bases from V and 7 from J; bases not matched to a gene: 5. Germline CDR1 LNHDA, CDR2 SQIVND (reference sequence). The CDR3 DNA reads TGTGCCAGTAAACAGGGGGCGGGGGAGCAGTACTTC. This sequence encodes CASKQGAGEQYF. The variable domain in full, completed from reference TRBV19 and TRBJ2-7, reads DGGITQSPKYLFRKEGQNVTLSCEQNLNHDAMYWYRQDPGQGLRLIYYSQIVNDFQKGDIAEGYSVSREKKESFPLTVTSAQKNPTAFYLCASKQGAGEQYFGPGTRLTVT.

The CDR3 is CASSFDTSTNEKLFF. In nucleotides, the CDR3 is TGTGCCAGCAGTTTCGACACGTCAACTAATGAAAAACTGTTTTTT. This chain links TRBV28 with TRBJ1-4; no definite D call. Germline V gives CDR1 MDHEN, CDR2 SYDVKM. V was clipped by 3 bases and J by 0 bases, with 8 bases between them. The CDR3 totals 15 residues.

This clone was seen only a few times. The rearrangement joins TRBV12-3 or TRBV12-4 to TRBJ1-2; possible D gene TRBD1, 6 bases. V was cut by 5 bases and J by 7 bases, with 11 bases left in between. The CDR3 loop spans 12 amino acids. Here the CDR3 reads CASSVTGFGYTF. The CDR3 DNA reads TGTGCCAGCAGTGTTACAGGGTTTGGCTACACCTTC.

The V gene is TRBV3-1 (or the pseudogene TRBV3-2), the J gene TRBJ2-7; 14 positions match TRBD2. Germline trimming cut 1 base from V and 0 bases from J; bases unmatched to any gene: 2. The CDR3 runs 17 residues. Per germline, CDR1 LGHDT and CDR2 YNNKEL (reference sequence). CDR3 nucleotide sequence: TGTGCCAGCAGCCAAGGGACTAGCGGGAGGCCCTCCTACGAGCAGTACTTC. It is translated as CASSQGTSGRPSYEQYF.

This chain uses TRBV23-1 with TRBJ1-5, with TRBD1 as a possible D gene (5 bases). TRBV23-1 is classed as an ORF, of uncertain function. Trimming left V 0 bases short and J 2 bases short, with 11 bases between. The CDR3 is made up of 16 amino acids. CDR3 DNA: TGCGCCAGCAGTCAATCCGGCAGGGAACGCAATCAGCCCCAGCATTTT. Amino acids: CASSQSGRERNQPQHF.

The chain joins TRBV7-9 to TRBJ1-2, with a possible D match to TRBD1 (5 bases). CDR1 and CDR2 from the germline V gene are SEHNR and FQNEAQ (reference sequence). With 3 bases removed from V and 6 bases from J, the gap between germline ends came to 14 bases. The CDR3 spans 14 residues. The CDR3 reads CASSLMGGGHGYTF. Written as DNA, the CDR3 is TGTGCCAGCAGCTTGATGGGGGGTGGACATGGCTACACCTTC.

The rearrangement links TRBV11-3 to TRBJ2-2; 11 bases fit TRBD2. V dropped 5 bases and J dropped 7; count of bases not matched to a gene: 9. In germline, CDR1 is SGHNT, CDR2 YENEEA. This CDR3 contains 16 residues. CDR3 sequence: CASSRTSGSVSGELFF. As DNA, the CDR3 is TGTGCCAGCAGCAGAACTAGCGGGAGTGTCAGCGGGGAGCTGTTTTTT.

V and J are TRBV27 and TRBJ2-7; 8 positions match TRBD1. The CDR3 runs 14 residues. V lost 6 bases to trimming and J lost 3 bases; unmatched junction nucleotides: 7. Germline V CDR1 and CDR2: MNHEY, SMNVEV (reference sequence). In nucleotides, the CDR3 is TGTGCCAGCAGCCCACAGGGGGTCAACTACGAGCAGTACTTC. Translating gives CASSPQGVNYEQYF.